This TCR beta chain is drawn from a study of cytomegalovirus exposure and HLA in healthy donors. Study-level findings and limits: Some segments of the V type, notably TRBV6-2 and TRBV6-3, were excluded as indistinguishable. Evidence from a later analysis indicated that most CMV-associated TCR beta chains looked HLA-restricted.

This clone occurred once. The antigen is not known. The CDR3 has 18 amino acids. Trimming removed 6 bases at V and 3 bases at J, with 26 bases between. The V gene's germline CDR1 is MDHEN and CDR2 SYDVKM. In the PCR, 60 Vbeta and 13 Jbeta primers were used. The table came from immunoSEQ multiplex PCR; TCRdb's copy has only in-frame clones and leaves some out. Among roughly 76,000 clones listed, 75% to 90% were seen once. This chain connects TRBV28 to TRBJ1-1; a weak D match, TRBD1 (6 bases). The sequencing sample was made of PBMCs. This TCR derives from a woman younger than 45 in good health and CMV-seronegative. The CDR3 is CASRVSRGGLIGDTEAFF. Here the CDR3 DNA reads TGTGCCAGCAGAGTTTCCCGGGGGGGGCTTATCGGGGACACTGAAGCTTTCTTT.